The rows below give T cell receptor beta chains drawn from one sample of a study of blood T cell repertoires in COVID-19. Repertoires were generated with immunoSEQ multiplex PCR, while TCRdb's copy carries only in-frame clones and drops some. The table records 200,000 to 250,000 clones, 83% of them present only once. Sequences were obtained from peripheral blood. Receptor source: a human donor in a cohort sampled during active COVID-19. Each CDR3 is given with its conserved first and last residue. A D gene is named only where the DNA matches it firmly. Part of the rows lack a size; the others show once, few, many or a class for expanded clones.

cdr3_aa cdr3_nt d_call clone_size j_call v_call
CASSLTELNTEAFF TGCGCCAGCAGCTTGACGGAGCTTAACACTGAAGCTTTCTTT - few TRBJ1-1 TRBV5-1
CAMKGQDNSPLHF TGTGCCATGAAAGGACAGGATAATTCACCCCTCCACTTT TRBD1 - TRBJ1-6 TRBV10-3
CASNSYLGGSSNEQFF TGTGCCAGCAATTCTTACCTGGGCGGGAGTTCAAATGAGCAGTTCTTC TRBD2 - TRBJ2-1 TRBV27
CASSVGESINEKLFF TGTGCCAGCAGCGTCGGAGAAAGCATTAATGAAAAACTGTTTTTT - - TRBJ1-4 TRBV9
CASGTSSSGELFF TGTGCCAGCGGGACTAGCTCCTCCGGGGAGCTGTTTTTT TRBD2 few TRBJ2-2 TRBV6-4
CASRRWTGGDEQYF TGTGCCAGCAGACGCTGGACAGGGGGAGACGAGCAGTACTTC TRBD1 - TRBJ2-7 TRBV6-5
CARSRTQGMQETQYF TGTGCCAGAAGCCGAACGCAGGGGATGCAAGAGACCCAGTACTTC - - TRBJ2-5 TRBV5-3
CASSQDLQDNEQFF TGCGCCAGCAGCCAAGATCTACAGGACAATGAGCAGTTCTTC - - TRBJ2-1 TRBV4-1
CAWGRRVNSPLHF TGTGCCTGGGGACGGAGAGTGAATTCACCCCTCCACTTT - - TRBJ1-6 TRBV30
CASSTNQGANVLTF TGTGCCAGCAGTACTAATCAAGGGGCCAACGTCCTGACTTTC - - TRBJ2-6 TRBV27
CASSQDTGEAQPQHF TGTGCCAGCAGCCAAGATACCGGGGAAGCTCAGCCCCAGCATTTT - - TRBJ1-5 TRBV4-2
CASSSVDWPYEQYF TGTGCCAGTAGTTCGGTGGACTGGCCTTACGAGCAGTACTTC - - TRBJ2-7 TRBV19
CASRGQGNQETQYF TGTGCCAGTAGGGGACAGGGGAATCAGGAGACCCAGTACTTC TRBD1 - TRBJ2-5 TRBV19
CASSVAGNQETQYF TGTGCCAGCAGCGTAGCCGGGAACCAAGAGACCCAGTACTTC - once TRBJ2-5 TRBV9
CASREWTSTYEQYF TGTGCCAGCAGAGAATGGACTAGTACCTACGAGCAGTACTTC TRBD2 - TRBJ2-7 TRBV7-8
CASSTGTSNEQYF TGCGCCAGCAGCACCGGGACTAGTAACGAGCAGTACTTC TRBD2 few TRBJ2-7 TRBV5-1
CASSITETYEQYF TGTGCCAGCAGTATTACGGAGACCTACGAGCAGTACTTC - - TRBJ2-7 TRBV12-3/TRBV12-4